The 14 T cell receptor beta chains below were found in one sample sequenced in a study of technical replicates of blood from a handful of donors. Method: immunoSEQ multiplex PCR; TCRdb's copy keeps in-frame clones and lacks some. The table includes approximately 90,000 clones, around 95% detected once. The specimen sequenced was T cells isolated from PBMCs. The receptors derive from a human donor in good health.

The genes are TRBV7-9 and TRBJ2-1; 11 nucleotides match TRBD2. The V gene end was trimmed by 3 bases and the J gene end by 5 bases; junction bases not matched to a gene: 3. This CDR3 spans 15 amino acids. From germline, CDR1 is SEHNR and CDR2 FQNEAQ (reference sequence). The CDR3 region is CASSFGLAGDNEQFF. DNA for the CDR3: TGTGCCAGCAGCTTTGGACTAGCGGGCGACAATGAGCAGTTCTTC. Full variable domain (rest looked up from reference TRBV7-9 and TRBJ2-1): DTGVSQNPRHKITKRGQNVTFRCDPISEHNRLYWYRQTLGQGPEFLTYFQNEAQLEKSRLLSDRFSAERPKGSFSTLEIQRTEQGDSAMYLCASSFGLAGDNEQFFGPGTRLTVL.

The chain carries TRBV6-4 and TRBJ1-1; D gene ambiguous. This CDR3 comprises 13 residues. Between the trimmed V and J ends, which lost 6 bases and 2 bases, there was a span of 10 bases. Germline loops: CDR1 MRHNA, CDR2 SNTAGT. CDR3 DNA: TGTGCCAGCAGCCTGGCCATAAACACTGAAGCTTTCTTT. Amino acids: CASSLAINTEAFF.

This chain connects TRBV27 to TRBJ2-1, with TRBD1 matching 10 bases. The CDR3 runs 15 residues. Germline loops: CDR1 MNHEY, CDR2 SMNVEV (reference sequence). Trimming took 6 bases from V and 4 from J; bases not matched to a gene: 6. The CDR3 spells CASRRGTGEYNEQFF. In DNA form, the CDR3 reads TGTGCCAGCAGACGTGGGACAGGGGAGTACAATGAGCAGTTCTTC.

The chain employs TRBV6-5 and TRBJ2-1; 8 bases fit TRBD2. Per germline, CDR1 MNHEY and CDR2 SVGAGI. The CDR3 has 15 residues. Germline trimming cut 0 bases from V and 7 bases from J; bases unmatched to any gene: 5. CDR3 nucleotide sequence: TGTGCCAGCAGTTACTCACCGGGAGGGCCAAATGAGCAGTTCTTC. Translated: CASSYSPGGPNEQFF.

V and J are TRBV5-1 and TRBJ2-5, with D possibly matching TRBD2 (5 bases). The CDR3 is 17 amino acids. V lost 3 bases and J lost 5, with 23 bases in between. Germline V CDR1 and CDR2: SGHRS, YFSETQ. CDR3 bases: TGCGCCAGCAGCTCGAATTCCCCCCATTGGGCGGGTGAGACCCAGTACTTC. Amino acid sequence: CASSSNSPHWAGETQYF.

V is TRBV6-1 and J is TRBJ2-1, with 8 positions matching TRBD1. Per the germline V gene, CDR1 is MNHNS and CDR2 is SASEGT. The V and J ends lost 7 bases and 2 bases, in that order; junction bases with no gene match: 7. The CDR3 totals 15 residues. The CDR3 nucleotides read TGTGCCAGCACTACGGGACAGGATCCCTACAATGAGCAGTTCTTC. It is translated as CASTTGQDPYNEQFF.

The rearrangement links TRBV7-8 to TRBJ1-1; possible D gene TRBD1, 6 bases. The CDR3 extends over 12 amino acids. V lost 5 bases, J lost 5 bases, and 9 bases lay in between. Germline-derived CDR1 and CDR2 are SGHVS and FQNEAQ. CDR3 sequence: CASSVTGTEAFF. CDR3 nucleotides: TGTGCCAGCAGCGTCACAGGGACTGAAGCTTTCTTT. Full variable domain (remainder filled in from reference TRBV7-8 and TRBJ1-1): GAGVSQSPRYKVAKRGQDVALRCDPISGHVSLFWYQQALGQGPEFLTYFQNEAQLDKSGLPSDRFFAERPEGSVSTLKIQRTQQEDSAVYLCASSVTGTEAFFGQGTRLTVV.

The CDR3 sequence: CASSTVSEPSYEQYF. The DNA for the CDR3 is TGTGCCAGCAGTACGGTTAGCGAACCCTCCTACGAGCAGTACTTC. The V gene is TRBV28, the J gene TRBJ2-7; D might be TRBD2 (5 bases). CDR1 is MDHEN and CDR2 is SYDVKM in the germline V gene. The length of the CDR3 is 15 residues. The ends were cut back, 5 bases at V and 0 bases at J, with 14 bases in the middle.

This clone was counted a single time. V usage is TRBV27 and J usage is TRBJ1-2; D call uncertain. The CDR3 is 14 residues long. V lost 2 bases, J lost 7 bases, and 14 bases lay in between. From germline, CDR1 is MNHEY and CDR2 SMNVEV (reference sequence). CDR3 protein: CASSLGIGGSGYTF. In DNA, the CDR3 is TGTGCCAGCAGTTTAGGGATAGGAGGATCTGGCTACACCTTC.

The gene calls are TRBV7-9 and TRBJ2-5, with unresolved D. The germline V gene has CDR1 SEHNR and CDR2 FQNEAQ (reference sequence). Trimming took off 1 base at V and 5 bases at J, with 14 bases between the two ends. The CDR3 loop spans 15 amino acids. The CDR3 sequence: CASSLGQFIAETQYF. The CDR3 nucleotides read TGTGCCAGCAGCTTAGGTCAGTTTATCGCTGAGACCCAGTACTTC. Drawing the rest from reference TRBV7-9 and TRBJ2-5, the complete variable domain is DTGVSQNPRHKITKRGQNVTFRCDPISEHNRLYWYRQTLGQGPEFLTYFQNEAQLEKSRLLSDRFSAERPKGSFSTLEIQRTEQGDSAMYLCASSLGQFIAETQYFGPGTRLLVL.

The CDR3 DNA sequence: TGTGCCAGCAGCCAACCCGACACCCACACCGGGGAGCTGTTTTTT. This sequence encodes CASSQPDTHTGELFF. The V gene is TRBV14, the J gene TRBJ2-2; D gene ambiguous. The CDR3 length is 15 residues. The germline gives CDR1 SGHDN, CDR2 FVKESK. Trimming removed 2 bases at V and 3 bases at J, with 10 bases between. The full variable domain, rest sourced from reference TRBV14 and TRBJ2-2, is EAGVTQFPSHSVIEKGQTVTLRCDPISGHDNLYWYRRVMGKEIKFLLHFVKESKQDESGMPNNRFLAERTGGTYSTLKVQPAELEDSGVYFCASSQPDTHTGELFFGEGSRLTVL.

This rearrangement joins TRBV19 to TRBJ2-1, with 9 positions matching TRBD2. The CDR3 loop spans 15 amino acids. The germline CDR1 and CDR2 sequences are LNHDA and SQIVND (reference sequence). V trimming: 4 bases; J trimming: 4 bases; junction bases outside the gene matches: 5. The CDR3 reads CASSTSGKTYNEQFF. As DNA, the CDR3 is TGTGCCAGTAGTACTAGCGGGAAAACTTACAATGAGCAGTTCTTC.

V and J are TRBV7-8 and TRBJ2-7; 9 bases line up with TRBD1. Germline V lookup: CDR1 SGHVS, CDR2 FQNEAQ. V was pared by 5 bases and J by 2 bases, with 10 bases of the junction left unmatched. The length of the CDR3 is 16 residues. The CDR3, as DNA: TGTGCCAGCAGCCTAACGATCGGGACAGGGACCTACGAGCAGTACTTC. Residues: CASSLTIGTGTYEQYF.

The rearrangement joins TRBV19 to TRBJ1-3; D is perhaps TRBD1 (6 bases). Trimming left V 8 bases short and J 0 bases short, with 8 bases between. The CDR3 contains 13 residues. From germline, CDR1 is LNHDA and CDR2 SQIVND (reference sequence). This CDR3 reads CASGQFSGNTIYF. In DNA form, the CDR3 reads TGTGCCAGTGGACAGTTCTCTGGAAACACCATATATTTT.